The next 3 T cell receptor beta chains were all read from a single sample in a study of pediatric ulcerative colitis. The method was immunoSEQ multiplex PCR; TCRdb's version includes in-frame clones alone and lacks a portion of them. The top ten hold approximately 1% of the sample, which has about 15,000 clones, more than 80% seen once. What was sequenced was blood. Receptors originate from a boy aged 5-17 years with moderate ulcerative colitis.

The chain is built from TRBV10-3 and TRBJ2-2; no reliable D call. The germline V gene encodes CDR1 ENHRY and CDR2 SYGVKD. V lost 1 base and J lost 0, with 6 bases in between. This CDR3 is 15 amino acids long. The CDR3 sequence: CAISEWVSNTGELFF. CDR3 nucleotides: TGTGCCATCAGTGAGTGGGTTTCGAACACCGGGGAGCTGTTTTTT.

The genes are TRBV7-9 and TRBJ1-1; the D gene is possibly TRBD1 (6 bases). The CDR3 contains 12 residues. Germline CDR1 and CDR2: SEHNR and FQNEAQ (reference sequence). Between the trimmed V and J ends, which lost 5 bases and 7 bases, there was a span of 11 bases. DNA of the CDR3: TGTGCCAGCAGCGTTCAGGGGAATGAAGCTTTCTTT. Protein: CASSVQGNEAFF.

The J gene is TRBJ2-3, the V gene TRBV11-3, with D perhaps matching TRBD2 (6 bases). The germline V gene encodes CDR1 SGHNT and CDR2 YENEEA. The CDR3 sequence is 14 residues long. Trimming stripped 1 base from V and 7 bases from J, with 12 bases between. The CDR3 loop reads CASSLGLEMNTQYF. CDR3 sequence (DNA): TGTGCCAGCAGCTTAGGACTAGAGATGAATACGCAGTATTTT.